This is a list of T cell receptor beta chains from one sample in a study of PD-L1 blockade in urothelial cancer. Generated by immunoSEQ multiplex PCR, the TCRdb table keeps only in-frame clones and is missing some. The sample lists tens of thousands of clones, roughly 86% occurring once. Sequencing was performed on PBMCs, taken around atezolizumab (anti-PD-L1) treatment. These receptors were taken from a man between 65 and 85 years old with urothelial cancer. Each CDR3 is given with its conserved first and last residue. D genes are given only for firm matches. For some rows the clone size is stated as once, few or many, or as a class when expanded; others skip it.

v_gene	j_gene	abundance	d_gene	CDR3nt	CDR3aa
TRBV10-3	TRBJ1-5	few	.	TGTGCCATCAGCTCCGAACAGGAATCTAGCAATCAGCCCCAGCATTTT	CAISSEQESSNQPQHF
TRBV28	TRBJ2-5	.	TRBD2	TGTGCCAGCAGCAGACGGACTAGCGCCGAAGAGACCCAGTACTTC	CASSRRTSAEETQYF
TRBV7-2	TRBJ1-1	few	.	TGTGCCAGCAGCTCGGACAGGAACACTGAAGCTTTCTTT	CASSSDRNTEAFF
TRBV11-2	TRBJ1-1	.	.	TGTGCCAGCAGCCGCAGAGGTGACGTTTCTGAAGCTTTCTTT	CASSRRGDVSEAFF
TRBV7-9	TRBJ2-1	.	.	TGTGCCAGCAGGGCAGGTGCCTACAATGAGCAGTTCTTC	CASRAGAYNEQFF
TRBV11-3	TRBJ1-2	.	TRBD1	TGTGCCAGCAGCTTGGGGGACAGAGATCTAGCTAACTATGGCTACACCTTC	CASSLGDRDLANYGYTF
TRBV7-2	TRBJ2-7	.	.	TGTGCCAGCAGCTTAGGGGACGGGGGGCTGTACGAGCAGTACTTC	CASSLGDGGLYEQYF
TRBV5-6	TRBJ2-2	.	TRBD2	TGTGCCAGCAGCTTGGTGACTAGCGGGAGGAACGGGGAGCTGTTTTTT	CASSLVTSGRNGELFF
TRBV2	TRBJ1-2	medium-sized	TRBD1	TGTGCCAGCAGTGAAAGGCTTCGGGACAGGGGGGAAGGCTACACCTTC	CASSERLRDRGEGYTF
TRBV29-1	TRBJ2-3	.	.	TGCAGCGTTGTTGAGTTTACTAGCACAGATACGCAGTATTTT	CSVVEFTSTDTQYF